The 4 T cell receptor beta chains in this list originate from one sample, sequenced in a study of T-cell reconstitution after alpha-beta-depleted transplantation in children. The library targeted TCRbeta and was prepared with unique molecular identifiers. Each CDR3 protein is one row after TCRdb ran MiXCR on the PCR reads. The sample shows about 980,000 distinct CDR3 sequences, under 30% of them seen only once. This sample comprised PBMCs, mostly from graft donor cells, obtained 360 days after TCRalphabeta/CD19-depleted stem cell transplant. All receptors come from a boy in the first two years of life who had a stem cell transplant for SCID, so the T cells may come from the graft donor.

The gene calls are TRBV20-1 and TRBJ2-3, with TRBD2 identical over 15 bases. CDR1 is DFQATT and CDR2 is SNEGSKA in the germline V gene (reference sequence). The CDR3 extends over 17 amino acids. Unmatched junction bases numbered 12, after V lost 6 bases and J lost 5 bases. The CDR3 bases are TGCAGTGCCATAGAGGGGACTAGCGGGGGGCGAGGAGATACGCAGTATTTT. Translation: CSAIEGTSGGRGDTQYF.

The V and J genes are TRBV6-1 and TRBJ1-1; D may be TRBD1 (6 bases). The germline V gene encodes CDR1 MNHNS and CDR2 SASEGT. Trimming removed 10 bases from V and 0 bases from J, with 18 bases in between. The CDR3 is made up of 15 amino acids. CDR3 sequence reads: CATYLGGAVNTEAFF. Here the CDR3 DNA reads TGTGCCACCTACCTGGGGGGGGCGGTGAACACTGAAGCTTTCTTT.

This clonotype was detected once. The chain is built from TRBV6-2 or TRBV6-3 and TRBJ2-1; tentative D call: TRBD2 (7 bases). Germline assignment: CDR1 MNHEY and CDR2 SVGEGT. Trimming left V 9 bases short and J 6 bases short, with 21 bases between. The CDR3 loop spans 15 amino acids. CDR3 coding DNA: TGTGCCAGTAGGGGGGGGGCGGCCCTGGGCAATGAGCAGTTCTTC. The encoded protein is CASRGGAALGNEQFF.

This clonotype occurred a few times. The J gene is TRBJ2-1, the V gene TRBV25-1; no clear D gene. Trimming pared 3 bases from V and 6 bases from J, leaving 9 bases between. The CDR3 loop spans 13 amino acids. The germline V gene encodes CDR1 MGHDK and CDR2 SYGVNS. The CDR3 reads CASSDFGGNEQFF. CDR3 sequence (DNA): TGTGCCAGCAGTGATTTTGGTGGCAATGAGCAGTTCTTC.